This T cell receptor beta chain comes out of a study of tumor-infiltrating lymphocytes in oesophageal squamous cell carcinoma. From the PCR reads, TCRdb called clonotypes with MiXCR, one entry per CDR3 protein. This table holds fewer than 20,000 distinct CDR3 sequences, over 50% found once. V was shortened by 7 bases and J by 0 bases, with 10 bases between the two germline ends. The CDR3 extends over 15 amino acids. CDR1 is MNHEY and CDR2 is SMNVEV in the germline V gene (reference sequence). In this sample, this clonotype turned up many times. Sequencing was carried out using esophageal tumor tissue. This receptor was identified in a female donor with esophageal squamous cell carcinoma. V is TRBV27 and J is TRBJ1-6; D ambiguous. Here the CDR3 DNA reads TGTGCCAGCAAAACCTTCGACTCCTATAATTCACCCCTCCACTTT. Amino acid sequence: CASKTFDSYNSPLHF.